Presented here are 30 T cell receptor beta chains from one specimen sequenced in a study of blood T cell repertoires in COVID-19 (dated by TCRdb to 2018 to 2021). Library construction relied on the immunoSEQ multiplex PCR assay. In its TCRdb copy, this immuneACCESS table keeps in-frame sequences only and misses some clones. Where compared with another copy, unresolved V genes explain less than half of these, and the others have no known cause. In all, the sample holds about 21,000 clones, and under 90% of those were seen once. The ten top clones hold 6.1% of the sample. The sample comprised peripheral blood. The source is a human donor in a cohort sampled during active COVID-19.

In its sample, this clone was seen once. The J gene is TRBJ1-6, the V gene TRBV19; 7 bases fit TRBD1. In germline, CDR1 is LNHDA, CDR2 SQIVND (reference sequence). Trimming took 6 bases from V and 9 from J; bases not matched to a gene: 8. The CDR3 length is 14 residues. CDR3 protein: CASRTGTESSPLHF. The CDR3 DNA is TGTGCCAGTAGAACCGGGACAGAGAGTTCACCCCTCCACTTT.

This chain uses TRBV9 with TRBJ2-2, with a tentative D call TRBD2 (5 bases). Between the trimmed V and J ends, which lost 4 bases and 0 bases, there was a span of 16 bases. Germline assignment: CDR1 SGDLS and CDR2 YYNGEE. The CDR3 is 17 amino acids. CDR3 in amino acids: CASSPQGNSANTGELFF. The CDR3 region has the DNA TGTGCCAGCAGCCCCCAAGGTAATAGCGCGAACACCGGGGAGCTGTTTTTT.

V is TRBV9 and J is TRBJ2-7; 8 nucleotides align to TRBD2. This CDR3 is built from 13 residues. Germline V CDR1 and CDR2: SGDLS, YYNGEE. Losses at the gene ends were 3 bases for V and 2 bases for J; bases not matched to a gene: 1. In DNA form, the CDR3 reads TGTGCCAGCAGCGATAGCGGGACCTACGAGCAGTACTTC. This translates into CASSDSGTYEQYF.

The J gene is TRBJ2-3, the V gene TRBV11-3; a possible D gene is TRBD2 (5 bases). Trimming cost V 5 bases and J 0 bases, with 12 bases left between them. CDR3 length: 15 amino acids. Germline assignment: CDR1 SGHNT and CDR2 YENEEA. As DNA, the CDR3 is TGTGCCAGCAGCCCCGGCCGGACTAGCACAGATACGCAGTATTTT. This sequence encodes CASSPGRTSTDTQYF.

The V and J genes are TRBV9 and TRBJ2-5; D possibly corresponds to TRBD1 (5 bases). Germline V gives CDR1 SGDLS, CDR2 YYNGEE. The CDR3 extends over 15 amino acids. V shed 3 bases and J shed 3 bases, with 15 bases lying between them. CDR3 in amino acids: CASSGGGAREETQYF. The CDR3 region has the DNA TGTGCCAGCAGCGGAGGTGGGGCTAGGGAAGAGACCCAGTACTTC.

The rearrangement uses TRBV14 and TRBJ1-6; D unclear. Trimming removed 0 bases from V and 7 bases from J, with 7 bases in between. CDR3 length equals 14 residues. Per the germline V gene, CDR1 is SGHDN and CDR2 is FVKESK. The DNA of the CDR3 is TGTGCCAGCAGCCAAGAGGTCGAGAATTCACCCCTCCACTTT. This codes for CASSQEVENSPLHF.

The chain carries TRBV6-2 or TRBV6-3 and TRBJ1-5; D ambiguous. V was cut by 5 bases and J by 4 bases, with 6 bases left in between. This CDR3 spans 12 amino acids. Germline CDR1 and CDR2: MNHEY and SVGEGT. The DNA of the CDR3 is TGTGCCAGCAGTCTCCCTAATCAGCCCCAGCATTTT. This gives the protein CASSLPNQPQHF.

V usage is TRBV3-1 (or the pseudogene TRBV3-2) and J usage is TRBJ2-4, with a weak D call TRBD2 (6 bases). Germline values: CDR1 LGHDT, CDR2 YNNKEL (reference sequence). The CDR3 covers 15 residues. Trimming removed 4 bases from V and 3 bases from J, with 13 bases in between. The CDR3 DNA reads TGTGCCAGCAGCCTCGGCGGGATGGGCAAAAACATTCAGTACTTC. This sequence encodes CASSLGGMGKNIQYF.

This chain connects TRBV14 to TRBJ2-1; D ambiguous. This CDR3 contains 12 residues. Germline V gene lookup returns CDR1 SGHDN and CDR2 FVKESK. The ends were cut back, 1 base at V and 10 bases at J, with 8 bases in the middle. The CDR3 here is CASSQGLGEQFF. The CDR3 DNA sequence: TGTGCCAGCAGCCAAGGACTTGGGGAGCAGTTCTTC.

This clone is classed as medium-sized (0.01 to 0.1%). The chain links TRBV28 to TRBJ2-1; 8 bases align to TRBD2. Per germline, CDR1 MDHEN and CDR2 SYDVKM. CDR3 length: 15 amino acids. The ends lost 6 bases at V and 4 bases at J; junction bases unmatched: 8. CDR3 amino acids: CASRMSGSGYNEQFF. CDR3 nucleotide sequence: TGTGCCAGCAGAATGAGCGGGAGTGGTTACAATGAGCAGTTCTTC.

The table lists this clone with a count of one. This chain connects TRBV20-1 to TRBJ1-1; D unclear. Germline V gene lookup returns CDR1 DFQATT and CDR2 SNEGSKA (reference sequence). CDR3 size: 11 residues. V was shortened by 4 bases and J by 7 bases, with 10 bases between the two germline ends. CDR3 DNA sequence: TGCAGTGCTACGCCGACATTTGAAGCTTTCTTT. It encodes CSATPTFEAFF.

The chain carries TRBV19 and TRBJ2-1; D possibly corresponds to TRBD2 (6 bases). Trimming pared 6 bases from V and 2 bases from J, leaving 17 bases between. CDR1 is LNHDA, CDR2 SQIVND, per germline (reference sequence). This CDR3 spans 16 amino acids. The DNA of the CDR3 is TGTGCCAGTAGCCTTGCGGGGAGGTTCCCCTACAATGAGCAGTTCTTC. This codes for CASSLAGRFPYNEQFF.

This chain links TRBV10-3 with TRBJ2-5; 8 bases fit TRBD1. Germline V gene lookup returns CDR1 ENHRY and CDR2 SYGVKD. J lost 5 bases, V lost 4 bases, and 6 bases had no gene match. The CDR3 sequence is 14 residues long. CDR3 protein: CAISGRQGKETQYF. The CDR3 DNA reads TGTGCCATCAGTGGGAGACAGGGGAAGGAGACCCAGTACTTC.

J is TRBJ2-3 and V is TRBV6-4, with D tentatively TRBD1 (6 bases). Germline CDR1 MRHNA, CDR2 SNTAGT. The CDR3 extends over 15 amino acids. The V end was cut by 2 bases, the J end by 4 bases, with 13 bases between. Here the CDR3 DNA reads TGTGCCAGCAGTGACGGGGGCTTCGCCGCAGATACGCAGTATTTT. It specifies CASSDGGFAADTQYF.

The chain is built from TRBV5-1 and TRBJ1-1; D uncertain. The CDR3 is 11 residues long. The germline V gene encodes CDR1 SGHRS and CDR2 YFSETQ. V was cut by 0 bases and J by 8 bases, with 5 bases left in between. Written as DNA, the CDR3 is TGCGCCAGCAGCTTGGCTTCCGAAGCTTTCTTT. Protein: CASSLASEAFF.

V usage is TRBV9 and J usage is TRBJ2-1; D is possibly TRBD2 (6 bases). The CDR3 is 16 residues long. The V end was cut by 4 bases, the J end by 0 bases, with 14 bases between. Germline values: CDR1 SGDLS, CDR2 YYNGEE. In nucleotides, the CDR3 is TGTGCCAGCAGCCCCGAGGGGCGGGGCTCCTACAATGAGCAGTTCTTC. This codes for CASSPEGRGSYNEQFF.

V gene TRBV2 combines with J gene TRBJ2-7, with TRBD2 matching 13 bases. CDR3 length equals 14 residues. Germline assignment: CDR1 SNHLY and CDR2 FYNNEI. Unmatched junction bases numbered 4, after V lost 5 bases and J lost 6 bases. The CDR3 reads CASSMGLAGSEQYF. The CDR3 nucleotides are TGTGCCAGCAGTATGGGACTAGCGGGAAGCGAGCAGTACTTC.

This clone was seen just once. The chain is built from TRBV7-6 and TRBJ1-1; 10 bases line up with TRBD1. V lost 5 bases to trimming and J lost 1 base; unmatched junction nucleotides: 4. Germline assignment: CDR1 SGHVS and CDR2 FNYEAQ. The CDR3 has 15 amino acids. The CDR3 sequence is CASSRQGAPNTEAFF. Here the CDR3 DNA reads TGTGCCAGCAGCCGACAGGGGGCACCGAACACTGAAGCTTTCTTT. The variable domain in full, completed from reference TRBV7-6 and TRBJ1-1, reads GAGVSQSPRYKVTKRGQDVALRCDPISGHVSLYWYRQALGQGPEFLTYFNYEAQQDKSGLPNDRFSAERPEGSISTLTIQRTEQRDSAMYRCASSRQGAPNTEAFFGQGTRLTVV.

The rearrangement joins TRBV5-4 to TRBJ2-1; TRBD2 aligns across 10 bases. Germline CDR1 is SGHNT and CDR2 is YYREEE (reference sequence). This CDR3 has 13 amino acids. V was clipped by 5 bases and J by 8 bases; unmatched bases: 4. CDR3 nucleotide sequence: TGTGCCAGCAGTACTAGCGGGACTCATGAGCAGTTCTTC. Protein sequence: CASSTSGTHEQFF. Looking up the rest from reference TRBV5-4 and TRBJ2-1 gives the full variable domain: ETGVTQSPTHLIKTRGQQVTLRCSSQSGHNTVSWYQQALGQGPQFIFQYYREEENGRGNFPPRFSGLQFPNYSSELNVNALELDDSALYLCASSTSGTHEQFFGPGTRLTVL.

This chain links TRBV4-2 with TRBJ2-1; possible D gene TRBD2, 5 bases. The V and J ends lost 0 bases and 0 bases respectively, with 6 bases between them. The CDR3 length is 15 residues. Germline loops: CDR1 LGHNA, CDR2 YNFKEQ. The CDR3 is CASSQEGSSYNEQFF. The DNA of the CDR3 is TGTGCCAGCAGCCAAGAAGGGAGCTCCTACAATGAGCAGTTCTTC.

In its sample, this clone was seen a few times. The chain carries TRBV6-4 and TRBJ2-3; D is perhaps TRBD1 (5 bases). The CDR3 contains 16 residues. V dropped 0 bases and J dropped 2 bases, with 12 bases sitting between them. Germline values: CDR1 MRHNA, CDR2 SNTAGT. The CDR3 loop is CASSDSGRAHTDTQYF. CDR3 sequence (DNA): TGTGCCAGCAGTGACTCGGGCAGGGCACACACAGATACGCAGTATTTT.

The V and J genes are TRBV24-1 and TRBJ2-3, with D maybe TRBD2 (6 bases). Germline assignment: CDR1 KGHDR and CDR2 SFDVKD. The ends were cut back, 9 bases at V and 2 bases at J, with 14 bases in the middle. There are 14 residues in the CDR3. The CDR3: CATSRGGDTDTQYF. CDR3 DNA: TGTGCCACCTCTCGGGGCGGGGACACAGATACGCAGTATTTT.

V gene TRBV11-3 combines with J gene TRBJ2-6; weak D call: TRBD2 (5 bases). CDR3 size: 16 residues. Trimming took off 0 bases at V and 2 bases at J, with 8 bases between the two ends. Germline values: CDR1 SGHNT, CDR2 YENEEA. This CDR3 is CASSLEIGAGANVLTF. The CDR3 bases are TGTGCCAGCAGCTTAGAAATCGGGGCTGGGGCCAACGTCCTGACTTTC.

DNA for the CDR3: TGTGCCAGTAGTATAGAAGGCGGGTTCACCTCCTACGAGCAGTACTTC. Protein product: CASSIEGGFTSYEQYF. The chain couples TRBV19 to TRBJ2-7, with D tentatively TRBD2 (5 bases). Trimming cost V 0 bases and J 0 bases, with 12 bases left between them. Germline values: CDR1 LNHDA, CDR2 SQIVND (reference sequence). This CDR3 has 16 amino acids.

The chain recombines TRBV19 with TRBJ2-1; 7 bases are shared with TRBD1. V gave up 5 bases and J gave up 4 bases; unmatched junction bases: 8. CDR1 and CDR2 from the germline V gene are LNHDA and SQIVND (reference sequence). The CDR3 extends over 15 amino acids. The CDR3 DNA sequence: TGTGCCAGTAGTTTTACCGGGACAGCATACAATGAGCAGTTCTTC. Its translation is CASSFTGTAYNEQFF.

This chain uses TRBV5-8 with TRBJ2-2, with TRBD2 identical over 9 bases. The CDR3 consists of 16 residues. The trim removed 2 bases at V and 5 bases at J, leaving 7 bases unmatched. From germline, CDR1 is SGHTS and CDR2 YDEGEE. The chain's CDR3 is CASSLQLAGVTGELFF. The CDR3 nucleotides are TGTGCCAGCAGCTTACAACTAGCGGGCGTTACCGGGGAGCTGTTTTTT.

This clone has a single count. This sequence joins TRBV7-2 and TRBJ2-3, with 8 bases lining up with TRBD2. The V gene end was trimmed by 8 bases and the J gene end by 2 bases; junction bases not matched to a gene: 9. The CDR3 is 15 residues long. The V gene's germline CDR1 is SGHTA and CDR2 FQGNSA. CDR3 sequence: CASGAGATLTDTQYF. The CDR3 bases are TGTGCCAGCGGAGCGGGGGCTACTCTCACAGATACGCAGTATTTT. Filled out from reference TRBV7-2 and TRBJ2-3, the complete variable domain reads GAGVSQSPSNKVTEKGKDVELRCDPISGHTALYWYRQSLGQGLEFLIYFQGNSAPDKSGLPSDRFSAERTGGSVSTLTIQRTQQEDSAVYLCASGAGATLTDTQYFGPGTRLTVL.

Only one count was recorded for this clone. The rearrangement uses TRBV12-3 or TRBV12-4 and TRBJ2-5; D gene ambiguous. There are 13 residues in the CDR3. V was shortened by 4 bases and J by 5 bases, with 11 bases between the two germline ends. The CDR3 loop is CASSSTLEETQYF. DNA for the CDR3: TGTGCCAGCAGTTCTACTTTGGAGGAGACCCAGTACTTC.

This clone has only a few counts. The CDR3 is CASSQVKWGASEQYF. In DNA form, the CDR3 reads TGCGCCAGCAGCCAAGTAAAGTGGGGAGCCAGCGAGCAGTACTTC. The chain recombines TRBV4-1 with TRBJ2-7; perhaps TRBD2 as D (5 bases). Germline lookup yields CDR1 MGHRA and CDR2 YSYEKL. CDR3 length: 15 amino acids. V was pared by 1 base and J by 6 bases, with 16 bases between.

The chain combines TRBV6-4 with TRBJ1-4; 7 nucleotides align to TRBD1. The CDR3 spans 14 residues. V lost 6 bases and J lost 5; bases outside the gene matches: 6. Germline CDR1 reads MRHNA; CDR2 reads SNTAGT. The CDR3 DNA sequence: TGTGCCAGCAGCTCCGGGACAGAGAATGAAAAACTGTTTTTT. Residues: CASSSGTENEKLFF.